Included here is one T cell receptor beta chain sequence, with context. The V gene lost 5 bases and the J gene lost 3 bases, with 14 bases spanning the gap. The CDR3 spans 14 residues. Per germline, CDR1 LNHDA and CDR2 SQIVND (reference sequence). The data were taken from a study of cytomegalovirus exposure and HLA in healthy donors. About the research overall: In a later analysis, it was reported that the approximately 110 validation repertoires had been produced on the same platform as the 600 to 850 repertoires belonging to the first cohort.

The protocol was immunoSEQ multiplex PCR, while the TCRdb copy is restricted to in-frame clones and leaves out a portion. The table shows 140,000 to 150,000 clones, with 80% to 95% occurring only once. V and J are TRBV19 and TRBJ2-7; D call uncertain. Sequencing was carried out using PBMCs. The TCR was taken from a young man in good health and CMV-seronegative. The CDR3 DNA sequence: TGTGCCAGTAGTCCAAGCCTCGGTAGCTACGAGCAGTACTTC. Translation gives CASSPSLGSYEQYF.